Each of the 28 T cell receptor beta chains below was sequenced from the same sample in a study of blood T cell repertoires in COVID-19. Clones were read by immunoSEQ multiplex PCR, and TCRdb kept only the in-frame ones, dropping some. Of about 310,000 clones listed, around 87% are singletons. Material for sequencing was peripheral blood. The receptors were sampled from a woman between 45 and 60 years old who had recovered from COVID-19.

The rearrangement links TRBV5-1 to TRBJ1-6; TRBD1 agrees at 11 bases. In germline, CDR1 is SGHRS, CDR2 YFSETQ. The CDR3 consists of 15 residues. V lost 4 bases, J lost 9 bases, and 6 bases stayed unmatched. The CDR3 DNA reads TGCGCCAGCAGCCCTGAGGGGACAGGGGGTTCACCCCTCCACTTT. It translates to CASSPEGTGGSPLHF.

This chain uses TRBV19 with TRBJ1-4, with D possibly matching TRBD1 (5 bases). Trimming removed 8 bases at V and 6 bases at J, with 16 bases between. The V gene's germline CDR1 is LNHDA and CDR2 SQIVND (reference sequence). This CDR3 has 14 residues. CDR3 sequence (DNA): TGTGCCAGTCGCTATACAGGATTCGATGAAAAACTGTTTTTT. Translation: CASRYTGFDEKLFF.

The chain combines TRBV5-4 with TRBJ1-5, with D possibly being TRBD1 (6 bases). Germline V gene data show CDR1 as SGHNT and CDR2 as YYREEE (reference sequence). The CDR3 contains 15 residues. The V end was cut by 0 bases, the J end by 4 bases, with 11 bases between. CDR3 protein: CASSLGGTPNQPQHF. For the CDR3, the DNA is TGTGCCAGCAGCTTGGGAGGGACACCAAATCAGCCCCAGCATTTT.

V usage is TRBV19 and J usage is TRBJ2-7; perhaps TRBD2 as D (6 bases). The CDR3 is 14 amino acids. V lost 7 bases to trimming and J lost 0 bases, with 13 bases between them. The germline gives CDR1 LNHDA, CDR2 SQIVND (reference sequence). The CDR3 nucleotides read TGTGCCAGTAAACGATCCGGGGGCTCCTACGAGCAGTACTTC. This encodes CASKRSGGSYEQYF.

This clone was counted ten times or more. The rearrangement links TRBV7-2 to TRBJ2-1; 10 nucleotides match TRBD2. The CDR3 is 14 amino acids. The germline V gene has CDR1 SGHTA and CDR2 FQGNSA. Trimming removed 5 bases from V and 6 bases from J; junction bases left unmatched: 4. The CDR3 loop reads CASSRLAGPNEQFF. CDR3 in DNA: TGTGCCAGCAGCAGACTAGCGGGCCCCAATGAGCAGTTCTTC.

The chain combines TRBV30 with TRBJ1-2; 9 bases are shared with TRBD1. The germline V gene has CDR1 GTSNPN and CDR2 SVGIG (reference sequence). This CDR3 has 13 amino acids. Trimming took 5 bases from V and 8 from J; bases not matched to a gene: 9. The CDR3 sequence is CAWAIGQGNGYTF. The CDR3 region has the DNA TGTGCCTGGGCCATAGGACAGGGGAACGGCTACACCTTC.

The rearrangement links TRBV7-6 to TRBJ2-2, with TRBD2 as a possible D gene (6 bases). CDR3 length: 15 residues. CDR1 SGHVS and CDR2 FNYEAQ come from the germline V gene. Trimming removed 5 bases at V and 0 bases at J, with 10 bases between. Here the CDR3 reads CASSAGPPNTGELFF. As DNA, the CDR3 is TGTGCCAGCAGCGCGGGGCCGCCGAACACCGGGGAGCTGTTTTTT.

This chain uses TRBV9 with TRBJ2-5; D might be TRBD2 (7 bases). The CDR3 sequence is 15 residues long. Between the trimmed V and J ends, which lost 0 bases and 2 bases, there was a span of 11 bases. Germline loops: CDR1 SGDLS, CDR2 YYNGEE. The CDR3 is CASSVAGGFQETQYF. The CDR3 DNA sequence: TGTGCCAGCAGCGTAGCGGGGGGCTTTCAAGAGACCCAGTACTTC.

This clone was found once. CDR3 protein: CASSELYNEQFF. The CDR3 DNA is TGTGCCAGCAGTGAACTGTACAATGAGCAGTTCTTC. The rearrangement uses TRBV2 and TRBJ2-1; D unclear. The CDR3 extends over 12 amino acids. The germline V and J ends were trimmed by 2 bases and 4 bases, with 3 bases remaining between them. Germline CDR1 SNHLY, CDR2 FYNNEI.

The chain links TRBV10-2 to TRBJ2-3; weak D call: TRBD2 (7 bases). In germline, CDR1 is WSHSY, CDR2 SAAADI. Trimming cost V 8 bases and J 5 bases, with 14 bases left between them. The CDR3 loop spans 13 amino acids. The chain's CDR3 is CASLRAGQDTQYF. The CDR3 DNA sequence: TGCGCCAGCCTAAGAGCGGGACAAGATACGCAGTATTTT.

The chain employs TRBV6-6 and TRBJ1-1; weak D call: TRBD1 (5 bases). Trimming took off 5 bases at V and 5 bases at J, with 12 bases between the two ends. CDR1 MNHNY and CDR2 SVGAGI come from the germline V gene (reference sequence). The CDR3 runs 13 residues. CDR3 nucleotides: TGTGCCAGCAGTCCAGGGTTTCGGACTGAAGCTTTCTTT. Protein product: CASSPGFRTEAFF.

This clone was found once. The chain links TRBV7-9 to TRBJ2-3; no clear D. The CDR3 runs to 12 residues. Trimming took off 0 bases at V and 6 bases at J, with 4 bases between the two ends. Per the germline V gene, CDR1 is SEHNR and CDR2 is FQNEAQ (reference sequence). CDR3 protein: CASSLAPDTQYF. As DNA, the CDR3 is TGTGCCAGCAGCTTAGCTCCTGATACGCAGTATTTT.

The chain couples TRBV5-6 to TRBJ2-1; TRBD2 might be the D (6 bases). Germline assignment: CDR1 SGHDT and CDR2 YYEEEE. The V end lost 5 bases, the J end lost 4 bases, and 16 bases lay between the germline ends. The CDR3 has 15 amino acids. The CDR3 DNA reads TGTGCCAGCAGGGTGGGGGGATTCCAATACAATGAGCAGTTCTTC. Its translation: CASRVGGFQYNEQFF. Drawing the rest from reference TRBV5-6 and TRBJ2-1, the complete variable domain is DAGVTQSPTHLIKTRGQQVTLRCSPKSGHDTVSWYQQALGQGPQFIFQYYEEEERQRGNFPDRFSGHQFPNYSSELNVNALLLGDSALYLCASRVGGFQYNEQFFGPGTRLTVL.

The rearrangement links TRBV18 to TRBJ1-3; 11 bases fit TRBD1. After removal of 2 bases from V and 1 base from J, the junction contained 1 base not matched to a gene. The germline gives CDR1 KGHSH, CDR2 LQKENI. CDR3 length equals 16 residues. CDR3 DNA sequence: TGTGCCAGCTCACCAGGACAGGGGGCTTCTGGAAACACCATATATTTT. It codes for CASSPGQGASGNTIYF.

This clone turned up a few times. CDR3 sequence: CASSPTGFYGNTIYF. The CDR3 DNA follows: TGTGCCAGCTCACCTACAGGCTTTTATGGAAACACCATATATTTT. V and J are TRBV18 and TRBJ1-3, with TRBD1 as a possible D gene (5 bases). The V gene's germline CDR1 is KGHSH and CDR2 LQKENI. The CDR3 is 15 residues long. The V end was cut by 3 bases, the J end by 3 bases, with 12 bases between.

This sequence joins TRBV19 and TRBJ2-5; TRBD2 matches 8 bases. V lost 3 bases, J lost 5 bases, and 11 bases stayed unmatched. The CDR3 length is 16 residues. Germline assignment: CDR1 LNHDA and CDR2 SQIVND (reference sequence). The CDR3 DNA reads as TGTGCCAGTAGTATGGAGAGAGCGGGGGCCCCGGAGACCCAGTACTTC. Its translation: CASSMERAGAPETQYF. The entire variable domain, with the rest obtained from reference TRBV19 and TRBJ2-5, is as follows: DGGITQSPKYLFRKEGQNVTLSCEQNLNHDAMYWYRQDPGQGLRLIYYSQIVNDFQKGDIAEGYSVSREKKESFPLTVTSAQKNPTAFYLCASSMERAGAPETQYFGPGTRLLVL.

V gene TRBV11-1 combines with J gene TRBJ2-7; D gene ambiguous. The CDR3 is made up of 12 amino acids. V was clipped by 5 bases and J by 5 bases, with 10 bases between them. Germline V gene sequence: CDR1 SGHAT, CDR2 FQDESV (reference sequence). The CDR3 sequence is CASSAEGHEQYF. DNA for the CDR3: TGTGCCAGCAGCGCGGAAGGTCACGAGCAGTACTTC.

The chain joins TRBV11-2 to TRBJ2-5; 7 nucleotides align to TRBD2. Germline V gives CDR1 SGHAT, CDR2 FQNNGV. V was clipped by 0 bases and J by 5 bases; unmatched bases: 12. There are 17 residues in the CDR3. This chain's CDR3 is CASSLDHGVKRGETQYF. The CDR3 nucleotides are TGTGCCAGCAGCTTAGATCATGGAGTTAAGCGGGGCGAGACCCAGTACTTC.

The V gene is TRBV10-3, the J gene TRBJ2-3, with unresolved D. Per the germline V gene, CDR1 is ENHRY and CDR2 is SYGVKD. V lost 7 bases and J lost 0, with 8 bases in between. The CDR3 is made up of 13 amino acids. The CDR3: CAIMYSSTDTQYF. CDR3 DNA sequence: TGTGCCATCATGTACTCTAGCACAGATACGCAGTATTTT.

This clone appeared once. V and J are TRBV28 and TRBJ2-4; D possibly corresponds to TRBD2 (5 bases). The ends were cut back, 0 bases at V and 2 bases at J, with 8 bases in the middle. The CDR3 totals 15 residues. The germline V gene has CDR1 MDHEN and CDR2 SYDVKM. The CDR3 reads CASSLWREPKNIQYF. The CDR3 coding sequence is TGTGCCAGCAGTTTATGGAGGGAGCCCAAAAACATTCAGTACTTC.

The rearrangement uses TRBV3-1 (or the pseudogene TRBV3-2) and TRBJ2-7, with 10 nucleotides matching TRBD1. With 4 bases clipped from V and 4 bases from J, the junction kept 16 bases outside the gene matches. Germline V gives CDR1 LGHDT, CDR2 YNNKEL (reference sequence). This CDR3 spans 18 amino acids. CDR3 sequence: CASSLRKRGTGEAYEQYF. DNA of the CDR3: TGTGCCAGCAGCCTTCGAAAACGGGGGACAGGGGAGGCTTACGAGCAGTACTTC.

The chain recombines TRBV19 with TRBJ1-5; D gene unclear. Trimming removed 6 bases from V and 4 bases from J, with 16 bases in between. Germline V CDR1 and CDR2: LNHDA, SQIVND (reference sequence). CDR3 size: 15 residues. The CDR3 bases are TGTGCCAGTAGCCTATATGCGTCCGTGAATCAGCCCCAGCATTTT. Protein sequence: CASSLYASVNQPQHF.

This chain links TRBV28 with TRBJ1-6; 7 positions match TRBD1. Per germline, CDR1 MDHEN and CDR2 SYDVKM. The CDR3 has 13 residues. Unmatched junction bases numbered 7, after V lost 8 bases and J lost 9 bases. This CDR3 is CASRQGISSPLHF. CDR3 DNA: TGTGCCAGCCGACAGGGAATATCTTCACCCCTCCACTTT.

V is TRBV2 and J is TRBJ1-3; TRBD1 is a possible D gene (6 bases). Germline values: CDR1 SNHLY, CDR2 FYNNEI. This CDR3 contains 14 residues. V was trimmed by 5 bases and J by 3 bases, leaving 11 bases between them. In DNA, the CDR3 is TGTGCCAGCAGTACTACAGGGTTTGGAAACACCATATATTTT. Translation gives CASSTTGFGNTIYF.

This clone appeared many times. J is TRBJ1-5 and V is TRBV28; no definite D call. The V and J ends lost 8 bases and 5 bases respectively, with 4 bases between them. In germline, CDR1 is MDHEN, CDR2 SYDVKM. The CDR3 covers 10 residues. CDR3 in DNA: TGTGCCAGCTCCTATCAGCCCCAGCATTTT. It is translated as CASSYQPQHF.

V and J are TRBV18 and TRBJ2-7, with 11 bases fitting TRBD2. Unmatched junction bases numbered 5, after V lost 6 bases and J lost 7 bases. CDR1 and CDR2 (germline): KGHSH, LQKENI. The CDR3 length is 13 residues. The CDR3 nucleotides read TGTGCCAGCTCCTCGCTAGCGGGAGGTGAGCAGTACTTC. Protein: CASSSLAGGEQYF.

V usage is TRBV19 and J usage is TRBJ2-3, with D possibly matching TRBD1 (6 bases). There are 13 residues in the CDR3. V was pared by 7 bases and J by 3 bases, with 11 bases between. Germline V gives CDR1 LNHDA, CDR2 SQIVND (reference sequence). The CDR3 here is CASNEQGTDTQYF. CDR3 coding DNA: TGTGCCAGTAATGAACAGGGTACAGATACGCAGTATTTT.

The chain is built from TRBV5-4 and TRBJ2-7; D is possibly TRBD2 (5 bases). This CDR3 comprises 14 residues. CDR1 is SGHNT and CDR2 is YYREEE in the germline V gene (reference sequence). Trimming removed 1 base from V and 9 bases from J, with 17 bases in between. The CDR3 here is CASSLPGMTTGQYF. CDR3 bases: TGTGCCAGCAGCTTGCCGGGGATGACAACCGGGCAGTACTTC. Looking up the rest from reference TRBV5-4 and TRBJ2-7 gives the full variable domain: ETGVTQSPTHLIKTRGQQVTLRCSSQSGHNTVSWYQQALGQGPQFIFQYYREEENGRGNFPPRFSGLQFPNYSSELNVNALELDDSALYLCASSLPGMTTGQYFGPGTRLTVT.